This is a list of T cell receptor beta chains from one sample in a study of long-term antiretroviral therapy in people with HIV. Assay used: immunoSEQ multiplex PCR; TCRdb lists only in-frame clones, some missing. The data show roughly 23,000 clones, with roughly 88% seen just once and about 18% held by the top ten. The material sequenced was unsorted PBMCs, taken 0.1 years before starting antiretroviral therapy. The receptors were gathered from a man between 18 and 29 years old with HIV. The conserved cysteine and the conserved F or W are not part of the CDR3 here. Size is omitted from some rows. Given values are once, few, many or a class for expanded clones.

clone size	V gene	J gene	CDR3 protein
.	TRBV6-1	TRBJ2-7	ASSLERGGPYEQY
.	TRBV13	TRBJ2-4	ASSLRLARDIQY
.	TRBV6-1	TRBJ2-7	ASSDTYEQY
.	TRBV11-2	TRBJ2-7	ASSLVGWLAGGIEY
.	TRBV6-5	TRBJ2-1	ASAWAGRGGEQF
.	TRBV28	TRBJ2-1	ASRLLGLAGNNEQF
.	TRBV5-5	TRBJ2-7	ASSSRSGIGAYEQY
.	TRBV30	TRBJ1-2	AWSVLAGSGYT
few	TRBV14	TRBJ2-1	ASSHPPGSATYNEQF
.	TRBV7-8	TRBJ2-2	ASSLGPTESGELF
.	TRBV30	TRBJ2-2	AWSLGQLTGELF
.	TRBV4-1	TRBJ2-5	ASSRGAQETQY
.	TRBV13	TRBJ2-5	ASSSGGLAGPRDEETQY
.	TRBV10-3	TRBJ1-2	AINTLGGTATNYGYT
.	TRBV5-4	TRBJ2-5	ASSLVTDQETQY
.	TRBV9	TRBJ2-5	ASSVGSGGETQY
.	TRBV19	TRBJ1-5	ASSIGKGTGSNQPQH
.	TRBV15	TRBJ2-2	ATSRDKGPTGELF
.	TRBV19	TRBJ2-2	ASSRSNTGELF
few	TRBV7-9	TRBJ2-7	ASSTESGTPTYEQY
.	TRBV27	TRBJ2-3	ASGSRDRGNTQY
.	TRBV13	TRBJ1-1	ASSLERNPEAF
.	TRBV28	TRBJ1-3	ASSFSLSFVEKVENTIY
.	TRBV29-1	TRBJ1-3	SVESDTLSGNTIY
.	TRBV28	TRBJ2-1	ASSLGLAHASYNEQF
.	TRBV5-1	TRBJ1-5	ASSLGGLNQPQH
.	TRBV12-5	TRBJ2-7	ASGLGTGWTYEQY
.	TRBV6-5	TRBJ1-2	ASSPRGESSGYT
.	TRBV11-2	TRBJ1-1	ASSLDSPTEAF
once	TRBV7-3	TRBJ1-1	ASRGGANTEAF
.	TRBV19	TRBJ1-5	ASRTSWGVSNQPQH
few	TRBV4-1	TRBJ2-7	ASSQEAGIEQY
few	TRBV7-2	TRBJ2-7	ASSSQDFSYEQY
.	TRBV29-1	TRBJ1-4	SVEVGDEKLF
.	TRBV6-4	TRBJ2-3	ASSEMDRETDTQY
few	TRBV18	TRBJ1-2	ASSEDRRRGYT
.	TRBV7-8	TRBJ1-5	ASSPGQGGNQPQH
.	TRBV19	TRBJ2-1	ASSIMNSNEQF
.	TRBV27	TRBJ2-5	ASSPGPGMGGEETQY
.	TRBV2	TRBJ1-2	ASSEVLSYYGYT
few	TRBV5-8	TRBJ1-5	ASSRQGNQPQH
few	TRBV10-1	TRBJ1-2	ASSEARTADLSGYT
.	TRBV30	TRBJ2-5	AWSVSSGRLVETQY